The 11 T cell receptor beta chains presented below share a single source sample, sequenced in a study of T cell repertoires in cytomegalovirus infection. These receptors' targets are unknown. From the reads, TCRdb called clonotypes with MiXCR, one entry per CDR3 protein. This table has just under 500,000 distinct CDR3 sequences, around 35% appearing once. Here the sequenced sample was cultured PBMCs, taken from culture after CMV antigen stimulation. The receptors originated from a human donor in good health (CMV status not recorded). Some clones in this sample may be carry-over from other donors' samples.

This clonotype was recorded at least ten times. The chain employs TRBV7-2 and TRBJ2-4; 7 positions match TRBD2. The germline V gene has CDR1 SGHTA and CDR2 FQGNSA. V was clipped by 3 bases and J by 5 bases; unmatched bases: 10. This CDR3 spans 16 amino acids. CDR3 sequence: CASSLGGSRAENIQYF. CDR3 nucleotides: TGTGCCAGCAGCTTGGGAGGGAGCAGGGCGGAAAACATTCAGTACTTC.

V usage is TRBV30 and J usage is TRBJ2-2; tentative D call: TRBD1 (5 bases). Trimming took off 4 bases at V and 0 bases at J, with 15 bases between the two ends. The germline gives CDR1 GTSNPN, CDR2 SVGIG (reference sequence). This CDR3 is 16 amino acids long. CDR3 nucleotide sequence: TGTGCCTGGATCCCCGGCGAGACAGCGAACACCGGGGAGCTGTTTTTT. Residues: CAWIPGETANTGELFF.

The sample holds many counts of this clonotype. The rearrangement links TRBV24-1 to TRBJ2-7; either TRBD1 or TRBD2 may fit D (5 bases each). V lost 5 bases and J 3 bases, leaving 25 bases between the germline ends. The CDR3 has 18 amino acids. From germline, CDR1 is KGHDR and CDR2 SFDVKD. The CDR3 protein is CATSALDPGQANSYEQYV. CDR3 in DNA: TGTGCCACCAGTGCGCTAGACCCGGGGCAGGCAAATAGCTACGAGCAGTACGTC.

The V call is TRBV7-8, the J call TRBJ1-6, with D unresolved. The CDR3 has 12 residues. Germline V gives CDR1 SGHVS, CDR2 FQNEAQ. Trimming stripped 1 base from V and 10 bases from J, with 5 bases between. CDR3 sequence: CASSLVESPLHF. The CDR3, as DNA: TGTGCCAGCAGCTTAGTCGAATCACCCCTCCACTTT.

This chain links TRBV6-2 or TRBV6-3 with TRBJ2-2, with TRBD1 as a possible D gene (5 bases). Germline V CDR1 and CDR2: MNHEY, SVGEGT. This CDR3 is 11 amino acids long. Trimming pared 5 bases from V and 14 bases from J, leaving 12 bases between. The CDR3 DNA is TGTGCCAGCAGTCCCCCAGGGCGTCTGTTTTTT. Protein: CASSPPGRLFF.

The CDR3 region is CATSRDLAETQYF. CDR3 sequence (DNA): TGTGCCACCAGCAGAGATTTGGCGGAGACCCAGTACTTC. This chain uses TRBV15 with TRBJ2-5; D is uncertain. Germline CDR1 LNHNV, CDR2 YYDKDF (reference sequence). The CDR3 covers 13 residues. V was pared by 0 bases and J by 5 bases, with 7 bases between.

This clonotype was seen more than once but under ten times. The J gene is TRBJ2-1, the V gene TRBV7-2, with TRBD1 identical over 10 bases. V gave up 5 bases and J gave up 9 bases; unmatched junction bases: 10. The V gene's germline CDR1 is SGHTA and CDR2 FQGNSA. There are 15 residues in the CDR3. The CDR3 nucleotides read TGTGCCAGCAGCCCCAGACAGGGGGCAGGGGTTGAGCAGTTCTTC. Protein: CASSPRQGAGVEQFF. Complete variable domain (other parts from reference TRBV7-2 and TRBJ2-1): GAGVSQSPSNKVTEKGKDVELRCDPISGHTALYWYRQSLGQGLEFLIYFQGNSAPDKSGLPSDRFSAERTGGSVSTLTIQRTQQEDSAVYLCASSPRQGAGVEQFFGPGTRLTVL.

The rearrangement links TRBV4-2 to TRBJ2-5; the D call may be TRBD1 or TRBD2 (5 bases each). The CDR3 totals 16 residues. Looked up from germline, CDR1 is LGHNA and CDR2 is YNFKEQ. Between the trimmed V and J ends, which lost 0 bases and 1 base, there was a span of 12 bases. The CDR3 DNA is TGTGCCAGCAGCCAAGAAGGGACCCAAACCCAAGAGACCCAGTACTTC. This translates into CASSQEGTQTQETQYF.

This chain joins TRBV7-2 and TRBJ1-5; 11 bases align to TRBD1. CDR3 length: 14 amino acids. Germline CDR1 SGHTA, CDR2 FQGNSA. Trimming cost V 4 bases and J 7 bases; bases outside gene matches: 3. CDR3 DNA sequence: TGTGCCAGCAGCTCTAGGACAGGGGGCCAGCCCCAGCATTTT. This sequence encodes CASSSRTGGQPQHF. Complete variable domain (other parts from reference TRBV7-2 and TRBJ1-5): GAGVSQSPSNKVTEKGKDVELRCDPISGHTALYWYRQSLGQGLEFLIYFQGNSAPDKSGLPSDRFSAERTGGSVSTLTIQRTQQEDSAVYLCASSSRTGGQPQHFGDGTRLSIL.

The rearrangement joins TRBV7-2 to TRBJ2-3; perhaps TRBD2 as D (5 bases). V lost 5 bases and J lost 2, with 14 bases in between. Per germline, CDR1 SGHTA and CDR2 FQGNSA. This CDR3 comprises 15 residues. The DNA for the CDR3 is TGTGCCAGCAGCGCGACGGCGAGGGACACAGATACGCAGTATTTT. This translates into CASSATARDTDTQYF.

The V call is TRBV7-8, the J call TRBJ1-1; the D gene is possibly TRBD1 (5 bases). CDR1 and CDR2 from the germline V gene are SGHVS and FQNEAQ. Trimming removed 4 bases at V and 4 bases at J, with 13 bases between. This CDR3 spans 14 amino acids. CDR3 protein: CASSSAEGSTEAFF. The CDR3 bases are TGTGCCAGCAGCTCAGCAGAGGGGAGCACTGAAGCTTTCTTT.